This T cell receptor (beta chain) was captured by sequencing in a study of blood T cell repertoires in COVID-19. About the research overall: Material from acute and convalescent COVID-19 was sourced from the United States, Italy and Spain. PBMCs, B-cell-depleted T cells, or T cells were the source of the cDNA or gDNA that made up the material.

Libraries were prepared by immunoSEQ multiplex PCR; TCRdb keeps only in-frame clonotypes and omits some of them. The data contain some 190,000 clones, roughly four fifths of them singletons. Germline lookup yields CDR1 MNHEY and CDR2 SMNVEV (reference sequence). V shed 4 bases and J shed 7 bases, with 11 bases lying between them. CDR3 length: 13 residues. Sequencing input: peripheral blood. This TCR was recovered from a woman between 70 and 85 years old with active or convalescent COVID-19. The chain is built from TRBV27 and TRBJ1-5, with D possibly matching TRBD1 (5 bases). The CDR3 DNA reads TGTGCCAGCAGTTCACAGGTCTGGCAGCCCCAGCATTTT. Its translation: CASSSQVWQPQHF.